Below, 21 T cell receptor beta chains from the same sample are listed, as sequenced in a study of T cell responses to AZD1222 COVID-19 vaccine. This table comes from immunoSEQ multiplex PCR, and its TCRdb copy is limited to in-frame clones, with some not included. The table has more than 85,000 clones, 70% to 90% seen once. The sample in question was peripheral blood, obtained on day 0 of MenACWY control vaccination. The receptors here all came from an adult in good health.

This clone was counted a single time. V gene TRBV19 combines with J gene TRBJ2-3, with TRBD1 matching over 8 bases. Trimming took 9 bases from V and 5 from J; bases not matched to a gene: 4. The CDR3 spans 12 residues. CDR1 is LNHDA and CDR2 is SQIVND in the germline V gene (reference sequence). As DNA, the CDR3 is TGTGCCAGCCAAGGACAGGGAGATACGCAGTATTTT. Translating it yields CASQGQGDTQYF.

The genes are TRBV7-8 and TRBJ2-2; tentative D call: TRBD2 (6 bases). V was cut by 1 base and J by 6 bases, with 15 bases left in between. Per the germline V gene, CDR1 is SGHVS and CDR2 is FQNEAQ. CDR3 length: 16 amino acids. CDR3 bases: TGTGCCAGCAGCTTAGGTGGAGGGACCTGGGCCGGGGAGCTGTTTTTT. Its protein is CASSLGGGTWAGELFF. The full variable domain, rest sourced from reference TRBV7-8 and TRBJ2-2, is GAGVSQSPRYKVAKRGQDVALRCDPISGHVSLFWYQQALGQGPEFLTYFQNEAQLDKSGLPSDRFFAERPEGSVSTLKIQRTQQEDSAVYLCASSLGGGTWAGELFFGEGSRLTVL.

V usage is TRBV7-3 and J usage is TRBJ2-2; maybe TRBD2 (6 bases). Trimming took 5 bases from V and 8 from J, leaving 18 bases between them. Germline V CDR1 and CDR2: SGHTA, FQGTGA. This CDR3 spans 15 amino acids. Here the CDR3 DNA reads TGTGCCAGCAGCCCCTCCGGGACTCCCGGGGGGGAGCTGTTTTTT. Its protein is CASSPSGTPGGELFF.

This chain joins TRBV6-2 or TRBV6-3 and TRBJ2-7, with TRBD2 as a possible D gene (5 bases). CDR3 length: 14 residues. Germline CDR1 MNHEY, CDR2 SVGEGT. Trimming cost V 2 bases and J 4 bases, with 12 bases left between them. CDR3 DNA: TGTGCCAGCAGTTACAAGATGGAGGCGTACGAGCAGTACTTC. It is translated as CASSYKMEAYEQYF.

The count of this clone is one. The CDR3 spells CASSPLRGEQFF. CDR3 DNA: TGTGCCAGCAGCCCTTTGCGGGGGGAGCAGTTCTTC. V usage is TRBV2 and J usage is TRBJ2-1; 7 positions match TRBD2. The V gene end was trimmed by 6 bases and the J gene end by 10 bases; junction bases not matched to a gene: 6. This CDR3 comprises 12 residues. Per germline, CDR1 SNHLY and CDR2 FYNNEI.

This sequence joins TRBV19 and TRBJ2-7; 13 nucleotides align to TRBD2. The CDR3 length is 14 residues. CDR1 LNHDA and CDR2 SQIVND come from the germline V gene (reference sequence). The V and J ends lost 9 bases and 4 bases, in that order; junction bases with no gene match: 6. CDR3 in amino acids: CARTTSGGSYEQYF. The CDR3 coding sequence is TGTGCCAGAACGACTAGCGGGGGGTCTTACGAGCAGTACTTC.

This clone is a singleton in its sample. The chain recombines TRBV7-3 with TRBJ2-3, with D unclear. From germline, CDR1 is SGHTA and CDR2 FQGTGA. The CDR3 is made up of 12 amino acids. Between the trimmed V and J ends, which lost 5 bases and 4 bases, there was a span of 7 bases. The CDR3 DNA sequence: TGTGCCAGCAGCCTTCCGTCAGATACGCAGTATTTT. This sequence encodes CASSLPSDTQYF.

The chain links TRBV10-3 to TRBJ2-7; 8 nucleotides match TRBD2. The CDR3 covers 16 residues. Germline CDR1 is ENHRY and CDR2 is SYGVKD. J gave up 4 bases and V 7 bases, and 15 bases lay outside the gene matches. The CDR3, as DNA: TGTGCCATCAACGACCTGGCCAGCGGGAGTCCATACGAGCAGTACTTC. Protein sequence: CAINDLASGSPYEQYF.

The V call is TRBV29-1, the J call TRBJ2-2; D uncertain. CDR3 size: 12 residues. The V end lost 5 bases, the J end lost 6 bases, and 10 bases lay between the germline ends. The germline V gene encodes CDR1 SQVTM and CDR2 ANQGSEA. The CDR3, as DNA: TGCAGCGTTCAAGGGCTACCCGGGGAGCTGTTTTTT. Translation: CSVQGLPGELFF.

This clone has only a few counts. This chain links TRBV5-1 with TRBJ2-7; 7 bases are shared with TRBD1. Losses at the gene ends were 0 bases for V and 0 bases for J; bases not matched to a gene: 6. Germline values: CDR1 SGHRS, CDR2 YFSETQ. The CDR3 consists of 16 residues. CDR3 bases: TGCGCCAGCAGCTTGGCGCCGGACAGGTTCTCCTACGAGCAGTACTTC. This encodes CASSLAPDRFSYEQYF. The variable domain in full, with the rest retrieved from reference TRBV5-1 and TRBJ2-7, is KAGVTQTPRYLIKTRGQQVTLSCSPISGHRSVSWYQQTPGQGLQFLFEYFSETQRNKGNFPGRFSGRQFSNSRSEMNVSTLELGDSALYLCASSLAPDRFSYEQYFGPGTRLTVT.

The chain uses TRBV28 and TRBJ1-6; D unclear. The CDR3 is made up of 14 amino acids. Deletions cut 8 bases from V and 11 bases from J, with 19 bases between. Germline lookup yields CDR1 MDHEN and CDR2 SYDVKM. In DNA form, the CDR3 reads TGTGCCAGCCTCCGGGCCCGGGGAATGGCACCCCTCCACTTT. It codes for CASLRARGMAPLHF.

This clone occurred once. The chain carries TRBV7-3 and TRBJ2-1; no clear D gene. Germline V gene lookup returns CDR1 SGHTA and CDR2 FQGTGA. Trimming cost V 1 base and J 8 bases, with 12 bases left between them. CDR3 length: 14 residues. This CDR3 reads CASSLSRVSHEQFF. The CDR3 nucleotides read TGTGCCAGCAGCTTAAGTAGGGTATCCCATGAGCAGTTCTTC.

The rearrangement uses TRBV5-1 and TRBJ1-2; 8 bases map to TRBD1. The length of the CDR3 is 16 residues. Germline loops: CDR1 SGHRS, CDR2 YFSETQ. J was trimmed by 2 bases and V by 5 bases; bases with no gene match: 11. The DNA for the CDR3 is TGCGCCAGCAGTTCCGGACAGGGCCAGGCGAACTATGGCTACACCTTC. Its protein is CASSSGQGQANYGYTF.

This clone was seen more than once but under ten times. The chain couples TRBV15 to TRBJ2-7; D ambiguous. CDR1 and CDR2 (germline): LNHNV, YYDKDF (reference sequence). V lost 0 bases, J lost 2 bases, and 11 bases lay in between. The CDR3 is 15 amino acids. CDR3 bases: TGTGCCACCAGCAGAGATCGAAAGGGTCCCTACGAGCAGTACTTC. This encodes CATSRDRKGPYEQYF.

This chain links TRBV18 with TRBJ1-1; D unresolved. Trimming shortened V by 0 bases and J by 4 bases, and 15 bases separated the two germline ends. This CDR3 has 16 residues. Looked up from germline, CDR1 is KGHSH and CDR2 is LQKENI. CDR3 in DNA: TGTGCCAGCTCACCACCAGGTTCGGGATTCGGCACTGAAGCTTTCTTT. Protein: CASSPPGSGFGTEAFF.

The V call is TRBV3-1 (or the pseudogene TRBV3-2), the J call TRBJ2-1; the D is unclear. The length of the CDR3 is 14 residues. Trimming removed 0 bases from V and 7 bases from J, with 10 bases in between. Germline loops: CDR1 LGHDT, CDR2 YNNKEL (reference sequence). The CDR3 here is CASSQDLGSNEQFF. CDR3 nucleotides: TGTGCCAGCAGCCAAGATTTAGGTAGTAATGAGCAGTTCTTC.

The chain couples TRBV6-1 to TRBJ1-1; possible D gene TRBD1, 5 bases. This CDR3 has 15 amino acids. CDR1 and CDR2 from the germline V gene are MNHNS and SASEGT. V lost 8 bases, J lost 0 bases, and 16 bases lay in between. The CDR3 spells CASARTGTLNTEAFF. In DNA form, the CDR3 reads TGTGCCAGCGCCCGAACCGGGACCTTGAACACTGAAGCTTTCTTT.

This chain links TRBV7-6 with TRBJ1-1; D remains unclear. Germline-derived CDR1 and CDR2 are SGHVS and FNYEAQ. V lost 4 bases and J 1 base, leaving 7 bases between the germline ends. The CDR3 is 13 residues long. DNA for the CDR3: TGTGCCAGCAGCTCCACAGAGAACACTGAAGCTTTCTTT. Its protein product is CASSSTENTEAFF. Together with reference TRBV7-6 and TRBJ1-1, the CDR3 gives the full variable domain: GAGVSQSPRYKVTKRGQDVALRCDPISGHVSLYWYRQALGQGPEFLTYFNYEAQQDKSGLPNDRFSAERPEGSISTLTIQRTEQRDSAMYRCASSSTENTEAFFGQGTRLTVV.

V and J are TRBV4-3 and TRBJ1-4; 10 bases fit TRBD1. Germline loops: CDR1 LGHNA, CDR2 YSLEER. The CDR3 covers 15 residues. V trimming: 1 base; J trimming: 8 bases; junction bases outside the gene matches: 4. The CDR3 coding sequence is TGCGCCAGCAGCCAAGGACAGGGGGCCGGAGAAAAACTGTTTTTT. Translated, it gives CASSQGQGAGEKLFF.

The V gene is TRBV24-1, the J gene TRBJ2-1; D may be TRBD1 (6 bases). V was trimmed by 3 bases and J by 0 bases, leaving 11 bases between them. The CDR3 extends over 16 amino acids. Germline assignment: CDR1 KGHDR and CDR2 SFDVKD. CDR3 loop: CATSDQDRPSYNEQFF. The DNA for the CDR3 is TGTGCCACCAGTGATCAGGACAGACCCTCCTACAATGAGCAGTTCTTC.

The rearrangement joins TRBV28 to TRBJ1-5, with a possible D match to TRBD1 (5 bases). V was cut by 11 bases and J by 4 bases, with 12 bases left in between. The CDR3 extends over 12 amino acids. From germline, CDR1 is MDHEN and CDR2 SYDVKM. In nucleotides, the CDR3 is TGTGCCCTCCAGGGAGGTAATCAGCCCCAGCATTTT. This codes for CALQGGNQPQHF.